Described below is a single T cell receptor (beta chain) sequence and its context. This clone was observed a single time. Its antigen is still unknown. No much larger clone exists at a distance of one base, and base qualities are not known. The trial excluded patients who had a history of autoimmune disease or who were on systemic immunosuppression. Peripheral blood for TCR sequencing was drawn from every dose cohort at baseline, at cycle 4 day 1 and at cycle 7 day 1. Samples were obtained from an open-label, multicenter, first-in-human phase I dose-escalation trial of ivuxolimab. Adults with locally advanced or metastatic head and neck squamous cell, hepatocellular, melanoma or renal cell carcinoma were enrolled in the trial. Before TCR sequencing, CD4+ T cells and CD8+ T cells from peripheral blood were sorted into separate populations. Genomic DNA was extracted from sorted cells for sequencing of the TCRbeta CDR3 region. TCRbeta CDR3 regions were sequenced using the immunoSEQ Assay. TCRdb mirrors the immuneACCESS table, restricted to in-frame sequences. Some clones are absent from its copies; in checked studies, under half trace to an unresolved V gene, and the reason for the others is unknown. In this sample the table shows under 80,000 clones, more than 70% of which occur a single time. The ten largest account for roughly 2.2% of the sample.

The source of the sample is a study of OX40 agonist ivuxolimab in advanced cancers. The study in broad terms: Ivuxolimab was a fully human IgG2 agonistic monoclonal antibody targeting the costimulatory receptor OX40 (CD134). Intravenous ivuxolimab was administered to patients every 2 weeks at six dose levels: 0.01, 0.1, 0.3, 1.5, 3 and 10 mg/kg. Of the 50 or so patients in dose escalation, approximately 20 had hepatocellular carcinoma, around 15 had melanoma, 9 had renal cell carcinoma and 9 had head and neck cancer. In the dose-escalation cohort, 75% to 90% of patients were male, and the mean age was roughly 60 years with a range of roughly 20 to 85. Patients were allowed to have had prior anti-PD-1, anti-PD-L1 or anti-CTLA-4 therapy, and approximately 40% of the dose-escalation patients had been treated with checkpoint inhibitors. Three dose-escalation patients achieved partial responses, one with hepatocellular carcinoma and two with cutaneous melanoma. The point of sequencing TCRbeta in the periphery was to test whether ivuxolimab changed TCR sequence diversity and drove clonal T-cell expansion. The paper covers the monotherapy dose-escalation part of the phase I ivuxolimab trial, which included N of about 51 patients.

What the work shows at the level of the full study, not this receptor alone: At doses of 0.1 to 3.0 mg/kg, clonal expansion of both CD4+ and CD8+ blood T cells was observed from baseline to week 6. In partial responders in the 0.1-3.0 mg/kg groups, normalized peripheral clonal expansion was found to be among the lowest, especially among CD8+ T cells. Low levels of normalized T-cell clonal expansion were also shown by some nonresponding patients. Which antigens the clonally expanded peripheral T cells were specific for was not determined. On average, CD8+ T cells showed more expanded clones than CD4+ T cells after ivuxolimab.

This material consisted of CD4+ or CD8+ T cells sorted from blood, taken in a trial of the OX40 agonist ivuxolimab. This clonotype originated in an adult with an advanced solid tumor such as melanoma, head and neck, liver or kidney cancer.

For the CDR3, the sequence is CATSRDIPSNQPQHF. The nucleotides read TGTGCCACCAGCAGAGATATCCCTAGCAATCAGCCCCAGCATTTT. The rearranged chain carries TRBV15 and TRBJ1-5; the D gene lacks a confident call. In the germline V gene (reference sequence), CDR1 corresponds to LNHNV and CDR2 to YYDKDF. The CDR3 holds 15 amino acids from the cysteine to the phenylalanine. The retained sequence is limited to the CDR3, 45 bases, with the frame set at the first base. V is cut by 0 bases and J by 0 bases, and the space between the germline ends is 6 bases.